The rows below give T cell receptor beta chains drawn from one sample of a study of blood T cell repertoires in COVID-19. Sequencing used immunoSEQ multiplex PCR; TCRdb keeps in-frame clones, though not all of them. The sample includes about 180,000 clones, 83% of them seen just once. Material for sequencing was peripheral blood. The receptors here all came from a woman between 70 and 85 years old with COVID-19, enrolled during active disease. The CDR3 runs from the conserved cysteine through the conserved F or W.

v_call	j_call	cdr3_aa
TRBV7-9	TRBJ2-4	CASSELAKNIQYF
TRBV10-3	TRBJ2-2	CAISRDTYTGELFF
TRBV5-1	TRBJ1-1	CASSEPGQVRTEAFF
TRBV25-1	TRBJ2-7	CASSEGLTGLAGAYEQYF
TRBV27	TRBJ2-1	CASSLKLAGGSYNEQFF
TRBV6-5	TRBJ1-2	CASSYSYQGSNYGYTF
TRBV4-3	TRBJ2-2	CASSQGFTRTGELFF
TRBV28	TRBJ2-1	CASSSHRGPYFEQFF
TRBV4-1	TRBJ2-3	CASSQLVASTDTQYF
TRBV11-2	TRBJ1-4	CASSLVGGNEKLFF
TRBV5-6	TRBJ1-2	CASSFWDRAIGGYTF
TRBV19	TRBJ2-5	CASSNRYRETQYF
TRBV28	TRBJ1-1	CALGTDVTEAFF
TRBV19	TRBJ1-5	CASSIIVRGSQPQHF
TRBV19	TRBJ1-1	CASTLGTGEQAFF
TRBV11-2	TRBJ1-3	CASSQRTLEDTIYF
TRBV28	TRBJ1-5	CASSLDRGQRPQHF
TRBV2	TRBJ2-1	CASEVSGYNEQFF
TRBV5-5	TRBJ2-7	CASSLQPGAIEQYF
TRBV27	TRBJ1-1	CASTGTGLWNTEAFF
TRBV29-1	TRBJ2-5	CSVGPGEETQYF
TRBV24-1	TRBJ2-1	CATSDPPRGAGGGNEQFF
TRBV10-3	TRBJ2-1	CAISPSGGSYNEQFF
TRBV11-2	TRBJ2-2	CASSLRLTSGRNTGELFF
TRBV4-1	TRBJ2-7	CASSPSIPRGYEQYF
TRBV7-8	TRBJ2-7	CASKGGSGRAYEQYF
TRBV4-3	TRBJ1-3	CASSCLKGTRNDGNTIYF
TRBV28	TRBJ1-4	CASSSRIRGEKLFF
TRBV19	TRBJ2-3	CASKSQPSTDTQYF
TRBV21-1	TRBJ2-2	CASSRLPVPTGELFF
TRBV7-2	TRBJ1-1	CASSPFGGGKAEAFF
TRBV30	TRBJ2-3	CAWSLAESYGTDTQYF
TRBV7-2	TRBJ1-1	CASSSSPGQGFSAFF
TRBV24-1	TRBJ1-1	CATSDWGTGNTEAFF
TRBV12-3/TRBV12-4	TRBJ2-6	CASSGANVLTF
TRBV29-1	TRBJ2-5	CSVVVGRTGSGETQYF
TRBV19	TRBJ2-1	CASTPHLGGTADEQFF
TRBV28	TRBJ1-2	CASLVGTGLYGYTF
TRBV7-2	TRBJ2-7	CASSLYYEQYF
TRBV28	TRBJ2-5	CASSLTQGGYQETQYF
TRBV19	TRBJ2-7	CASSIVSGRIDEQYF
TRBV29-1	TRBJ2-7	CSVEGQGAEVQYF
TRBV19	TRBJ2-1	CASSNRQGAGEQFF
TRBV19	TRBJ2-1	CASSMGRTSGSIDEQFF
TRBV3-1/TRBV3-2	TRBJ2-1	CASRSGQDLYNEQFF
TRBV9	TRBJ2-1	CASSVGTGPRNEQFF
TRBV2	TRBJ2-1	CASSPSFEQFF
TRBV24-1	TRBJ2-2	CATSDLGPPTGELFF
TRBV6-2/TRBV6-3	TRBJ1-2	CASSSRVNYGYTF